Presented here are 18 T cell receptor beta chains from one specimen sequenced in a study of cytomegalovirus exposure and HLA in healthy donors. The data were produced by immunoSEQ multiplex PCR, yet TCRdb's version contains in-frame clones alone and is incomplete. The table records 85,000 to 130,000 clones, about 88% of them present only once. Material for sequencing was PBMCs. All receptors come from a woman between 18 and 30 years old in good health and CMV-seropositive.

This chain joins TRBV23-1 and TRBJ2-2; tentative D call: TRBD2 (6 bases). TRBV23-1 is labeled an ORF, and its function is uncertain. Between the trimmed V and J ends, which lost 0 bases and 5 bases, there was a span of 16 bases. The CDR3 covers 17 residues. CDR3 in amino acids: CASSQSRGTPKTGELFF. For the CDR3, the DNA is TGCGCCAGCAGTCAATCGCGGGGAACTCCAAAGACCGGGGAGCTGTTTTTT.

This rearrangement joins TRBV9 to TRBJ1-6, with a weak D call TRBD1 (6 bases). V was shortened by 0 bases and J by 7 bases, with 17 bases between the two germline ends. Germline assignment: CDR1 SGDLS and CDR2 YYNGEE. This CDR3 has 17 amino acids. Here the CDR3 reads CASSVAGHRVGNSPLHF. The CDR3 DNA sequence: TGTGCCAGCAGCGTAGCGGGACACCGGGTCGGGAATTCACCCCTCCACTTT. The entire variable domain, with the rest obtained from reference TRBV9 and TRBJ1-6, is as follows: DSGVTQTPKHLITATGQRVTLRCSPRSGDLSVYWYQQSLDQGLQFLIQYYNGEERAKGNILERFSAQQFPDLHSELNLSSLELGDSALYFCASSVAGHRVGNSPLHFGNGTRLTVT.

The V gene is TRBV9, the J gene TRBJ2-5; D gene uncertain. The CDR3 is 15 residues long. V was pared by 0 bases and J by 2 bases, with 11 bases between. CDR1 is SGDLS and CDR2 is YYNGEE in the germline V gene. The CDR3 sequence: CASSVAPTKQETQYF. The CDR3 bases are TGTGCCAGCAGCGTAGCTCCAACAAAACAAGAGACCCAGTACTTC. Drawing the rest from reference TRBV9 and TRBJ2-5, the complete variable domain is DSGVTQTPKHLITATGQRVTLRCSPRSGDLSVYWYQQSLDQGLQFLIQYYNGEERAKGNILERFSAQQFPDLHSELNLSSLELGDSALYFCASSVAPTKQETQYFGPGTRLLVL.

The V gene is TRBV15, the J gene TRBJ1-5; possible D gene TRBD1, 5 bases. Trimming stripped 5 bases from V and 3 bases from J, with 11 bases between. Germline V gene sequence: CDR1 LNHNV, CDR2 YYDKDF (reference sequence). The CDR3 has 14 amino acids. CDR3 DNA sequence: TGTGCCACCAGCTCGCCAGGGCTCAATCAGCCCCAGCATTTT. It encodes CATSSPGLNQPQHF.

This CDR3 is CASSLEGGSNQPQHF. DNA for the CDR3: TGTGCCAGCAGTTTGGAAGGGGGTTCCAATCAGCCCCAGCATTTT. The chain is built from TRBV28 and TRBJ1-5; TRBD1 is a possible D gene (6 bases). Germline V gene data show CDR1 as MDHEN and CDR2 as SYDVKM. The CDR3 spans 15 residues. V was clipped by 3 bases and J by 3 bases, with 12 bases between them.

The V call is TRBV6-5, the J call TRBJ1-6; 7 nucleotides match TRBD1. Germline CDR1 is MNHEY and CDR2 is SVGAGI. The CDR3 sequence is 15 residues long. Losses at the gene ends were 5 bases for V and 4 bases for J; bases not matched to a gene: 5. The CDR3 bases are TGTGCCAGCAGTCAGGGGGGATTATATAATTCACCCCTCCACTTT. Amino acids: CASSQGGLYNSPLHF.

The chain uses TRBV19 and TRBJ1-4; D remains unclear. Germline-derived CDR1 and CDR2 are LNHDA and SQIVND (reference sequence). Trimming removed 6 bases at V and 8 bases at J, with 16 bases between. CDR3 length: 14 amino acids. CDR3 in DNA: TGTGCCAGTAGCGTCATGGTGGTTGGCGAAAAACTGTTTTTT. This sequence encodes CASSVMVVGEKLFF.

CDR3 loop: CASSRASLAGLGVDEQFF. In DNA, the CDR3 is TGTGCCAGCAGCCGAGCGTCACTAGCGGGGCTGGGTGTAGATGAGCAGTTCTTC. The chain links TRBV14 to TRBJ2-1; TRBD2 aligns across 10 bases. Germline CDR1 is SGHDN and CDR2 is FVKESK. V lost 4 bases, J lost 8 bases, and 17 bases stayed unmatched. The CDR3 loop spans 18 amino acids.

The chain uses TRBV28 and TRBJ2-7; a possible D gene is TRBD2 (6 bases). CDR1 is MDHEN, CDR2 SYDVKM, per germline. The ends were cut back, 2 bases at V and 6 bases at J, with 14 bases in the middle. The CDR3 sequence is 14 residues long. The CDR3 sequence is CASSLRGRLGEQYV. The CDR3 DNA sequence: TGTGCCAGCAGTTTACGGGGGAGACTTGGCGAGCAGTACGTC.

The CDR3 loop is CASIRDTGELFF. CDR3 nucleotides: TGTGCCAGCATCCGGGACACCGGGGAGCTGTTTTTT. V gene TRBV2 combines with J gene TRBJ2-2; no clear D. The CDR3 contains 12 residues. V lost 7 bases and J 3 bases, leaving 6 bases between the germline ends. CDR1 is SNHLY and CDR2 is FYNNEI in the germline V gene. Together with reference TRBV2 and TRBJ2-2, the CDR3 gives the full variable domain: EPEVTQTPSHQVTQMGQEVILRCVPISNHLYFYWYRQILGQKVEFLVSFYNNEISEKSEIFDDQFSVERPDGSNFTLKIRSTKLEDSAMYFCASIRDTGELFFGEGSRLTVL.

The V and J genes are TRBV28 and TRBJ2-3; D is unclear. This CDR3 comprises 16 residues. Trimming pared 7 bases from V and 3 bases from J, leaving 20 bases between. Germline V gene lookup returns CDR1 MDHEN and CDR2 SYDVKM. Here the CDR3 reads CASTSMRFSRTDTQYF. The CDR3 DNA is TGTGCCAGCACCTCAATGAGATTCTCTAGGACAGATACGCAGTATTTT.

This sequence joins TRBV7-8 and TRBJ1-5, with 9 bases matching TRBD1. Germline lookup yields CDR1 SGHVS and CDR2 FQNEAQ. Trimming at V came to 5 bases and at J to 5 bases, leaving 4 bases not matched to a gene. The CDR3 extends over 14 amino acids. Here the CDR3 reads CASSATGGDQPQHF. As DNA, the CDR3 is TGTGCCAGCAGCGCGACAGGGGGTGATCAGCCCCAGCATTTT.

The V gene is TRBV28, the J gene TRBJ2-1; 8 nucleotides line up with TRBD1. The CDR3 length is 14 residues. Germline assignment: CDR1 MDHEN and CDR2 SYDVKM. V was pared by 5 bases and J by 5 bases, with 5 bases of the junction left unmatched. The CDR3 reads CASSNRGLDNEQFF. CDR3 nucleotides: TGTGCCAGCAGTAACAGGGGGTTGGACAATGAGCAGTTCTTC.

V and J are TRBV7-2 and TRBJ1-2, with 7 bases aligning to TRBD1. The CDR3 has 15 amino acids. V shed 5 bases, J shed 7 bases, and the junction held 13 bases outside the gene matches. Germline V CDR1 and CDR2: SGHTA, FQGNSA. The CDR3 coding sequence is TGTGCCAGCAGCCATGCGACAGGGACTCCTGCTGGCTACACCTTC. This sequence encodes CASSHATGTPAGYTF. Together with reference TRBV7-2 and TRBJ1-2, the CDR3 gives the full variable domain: GAGVSQSPSNKVTEKGKDVELRCDPISGHTALYWYRQSLGQGLEFLIYFQGNSAPDKSGLPSDRFSAERTGGSVSTLTIQRTQQEDSAVYLCASSHATGTPAGYTFGSGTRLTVV.

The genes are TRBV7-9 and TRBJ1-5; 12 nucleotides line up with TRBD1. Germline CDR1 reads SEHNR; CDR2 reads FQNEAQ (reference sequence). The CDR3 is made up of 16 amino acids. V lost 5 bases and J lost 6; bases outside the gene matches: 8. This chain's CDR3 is CASSDGTGGAAQPQHF. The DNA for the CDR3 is TGTGCCAGCAGCGACGGGACAGGGGGCGCGGCTCAGCCCCAGCATTTT.

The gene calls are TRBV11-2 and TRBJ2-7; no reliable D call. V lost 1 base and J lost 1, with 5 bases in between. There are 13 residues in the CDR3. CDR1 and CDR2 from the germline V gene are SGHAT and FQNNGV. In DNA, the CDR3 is TGTGCCAGCAGCTTAGTCGAGTCCTACGAGCAGTACTTC. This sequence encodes CASSLVESYEQYF.

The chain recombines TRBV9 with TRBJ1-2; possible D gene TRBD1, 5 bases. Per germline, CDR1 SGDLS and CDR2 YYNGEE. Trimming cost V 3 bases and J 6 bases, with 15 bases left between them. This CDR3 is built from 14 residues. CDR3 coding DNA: TGTGCCAGCAGCGGAACTCAGGGTAAGGATGGCTACACCTTC. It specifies CASSGTQGKDGYTF.

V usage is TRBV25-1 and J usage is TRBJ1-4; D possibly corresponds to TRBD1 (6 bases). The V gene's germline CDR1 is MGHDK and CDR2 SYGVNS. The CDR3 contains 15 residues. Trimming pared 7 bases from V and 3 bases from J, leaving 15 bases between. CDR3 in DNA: TGTGCCAGCAAAAGGACAGTTCCGCCTAATGAAAAACTGTTTTTT. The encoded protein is CASKRTVPPNEKLFF.